A single sample is the source of the 18 T cell receptor beta chains below, sequenced in a study of blood T cell repertoires in COVID-19. The method was immunoSEQ multiplex PCR; TCRdb's version includes in-frame clones alone and lacks a portion of them. The table shows 150,000 or so clones, with about nine tenths occurring only once. The specimen was peripheral blood. The source of these receptors is an elderly man with acute or convalescent COVID-19.

V and J are TRBV11-3 and TRBJ2-2; TRBD2 agrees at 10 bases. The CDR3 runs 13 residues. V dropped 8 bases and J dropped 9; count of bases not matched to a gene: 6. The germline CDR1 and CDR2 sequences are SGHNT and YENEEA. The CDR3 is CASRSSGGRELFF. The DNA for the CDR3 is TGTGCCAGCCGTTCTAGCGGGGGTAGGGAGCTGTTTTTT.

The chain uses TRBV10-3 and TRBJ2-3; D not resolved. This CDR3 is 13 amino acids long. V lost 10 bases and J 5 bases, leaving 16 bases between the germline ends. Per the germline V gene, CDR1 is ENHRY and CDR2 is SYGVKD. The CDR3, as DNA: TGTGCCACCGAGAGTCCCACGATAGATACGCAGTATTTT. Translating it yields CATESPTIDTQYF.

This chain connects TRBV7-2 to TRBJ2-3; 10 nucleotides match TRBD1. Per the germline V gene, CDR1 is SGHTA and CDR2 is FQGNSA. The CDR3 covers 16 residues. V shed 1 base, J shed 4 bases, and the junction held 5 bases outside the gene matches. This CDR3 reads CASSLGQGARADTQYF. The CDR3 coding sequence is TGTGCCAGCAGCTTAGGACAGGGGGCGCGCGCAGATACGCAGTATTTT.

This sequence joins TRBV28 and TRBJ1-1; a possible D gene is TRBD1 (5 bases). The CDR3 consists of 14 residues. Germline V CDR1 and CDR2: MDHEN, SYDVKM. V was shortened by 4 bases and J by 5 bases, with 14 bases between the two germline ends. CDR3 sequence reads: CASSSGRGRTEAFF. The DNA of the CDR3 is TGTGCCAGCAGTTCGGGGAGGGGAAGGACTGAAGCTTTCTTT.

The chain recombines TRBV28 with TRBJ2-7; 8 positions agree with TRBD2. The CDR3 has 13 residues. CDR1 and CDR2 from the germline V gene are MDHEN and SYDVKM. Trimming took 7 bases from V and 5 from J; bases not matched to a gene: 7. The chain's CDR3 is CASKPGGADEQYF. In DNA, the CDR3 is TGTGCCAGCAAGCCCGGGGGGGCGGACGAGCAGTACTTC.

The rearrangement joins TRBV30 to TRBJ2-7; TRBD2 is a possible D gene (6 bases). The germline gives CDR1 GTSNPN, CDR2 SVGIG (reference sequence). The CDR3 loop spans 12 amino acids. The V and J ends lost 2 bases and 2 bases respectively, with 7 bases between them. CDR3 sequence reads: CAWSRLAYEQYF. The CDR3 DNA follows: TGTGCCTGGAGTCGACTAGCCTACGAGCAGTACTTC.

The chain uses TRBV6-5 and TRBJ1-4, with a possible D match to TRBD1 (5 bases). Germline CDR1 and CDR2: MNHEY and SVGAGI. V lost 5 bases and J 6 bases, leaving 7 bases between the germline ends. This CDR3 spans 12 amino acids. The CDR3 bases are TGTGCCAGCAGTCCAGGGCATGAAAAACTGTTTTTT. Encoded protein: CASSPGHEKLFF.

The genes are TRBV28 and TRBJ1-2; D ambiguous. The length of the CDR3 is 14 residues. The V gene's germline CDR1 is MDHEN and CDR2 SYDVKM. With 3 bases removed from V and 0 bases from J, the gap between germline ends came to 8 bases. In DNA form, the CDR3 reads TGTGCCAGCAGTTTCGGAGCAGCTAACTATGGCTACACCTTC. As protein: CASSFGAANYGYTF.

The genes are TRBV2 and TRBJ1-2; D remains unclear. The V end was cut by 5 bases, the J end by 0 bases, with 10 bases between. Germline values: CDR1 SNHLY, CDR2 FYNNEI. CDR3 length: 14 residues. The CDR3 spells CASSLIEANYGYTF. The CDR3 bases are TGTGCCAGCAGTCTAATCGAAGCTAACTATGGCTACACCTTC. The entire variable domain, with the rest obtained from reference TRBV2 and TRBJ1-2, is as follows: EPEVTQTPSHQVTQMGQEVILRCVPISNHLYFYWYRQILGQKVEFLVSFYNNEISEKSEIFDDQFSVERPDGSNFTLKIRSTKLEDSAMYFCASSLIEANYGYTFGSGTRLTVV.

The gene calls are TRBV18 and TRBJ2-2; 8 nucleotides align to TRBD1. Looked up from germline, CDR1 is KGHSH and CDR2 is LQKENI. The CDR3 contains 15 residues. V shed 8 bases and J 0 bases; nucleotides not matched to a gene: 5. CDR3 amino acids: CASTDRGANTGELFF. The CDR3 DNA reads as TGTGCCAGCACAGACAGGGGCGCGAACACCGGGGAGCTGTTTTTT.

The chain links TRBV5-1 to TRBJ1-2; no firm D call. Between the trimmed V and J ends, which lost 0 bases and 1 base, there was a span of 7 bases. This CDR3 is 14 amino acids long. The germline CDR1 and CDR2 sequences are SGHRS and YFSETQ. The CDR3 sequence: CASSLATGNYGYTF. CDR3 sequence (DNA): TGCGCCAGCAGCTTGGCCACGGGTAACTATGGCTACACCTTC. Using reference TRBV5-1 and TRBJ1-2 for the parts outside the CDR3, the full variable domain is KAGVTQTPRYLIKTRGQQVTLSCSPISGHRSVSWYQQTPGQGLQFLFEYFSETQRNKGNFPGRFSGRQFSNSRSEMNVSTLELGDSALYLCASSLATGNYGYTFGSGTRLTVV.

The chain links TRBV6-5 to TRBJ2-7; unclear D gene. The CDR3 has 12 amino acids. Trimming cost V 4 bases and J 2 bases, with 6 bases left between them. Germline CDR1 is MNHEY and CDR2 is SVGAGI. The DNA for the CDR3 is TGTGCCAGCAGTTCCCCCACCTACGAGCAGTACTTC. This gives the protein CASSSPTYEQYF.

The chain couples TRBV5-1 to TRBJ2-5, with D possibly being TRBD2 (6 bases). CDR1 SGHRS and CDR2 YFSETQ come from the germline V gene. The length of the CDR3 is 15 residues. V gave up 0 bases and J gave up 3 bases, with 12 bases separating them. The CDR3 sequence: CASSLVEGLKETQYF. CDR3 in DNA: TGCGCCAGCAGCTTGGTGGAGGGGCTAAAAGAGACCCAGTACTTC.

V and J are TRBV10-3 and TRBJ1-1; D might be TRBD1 (5 bases). Germline V gene lookup returns CDR1 ENHRY and CDR2 SYGVKD. Trimming removed 0 bases from V and 5 bases from J, with 13 bases in between. This CDR3 comprises 15 residues. CDR3 amino acids: CAISESWREGTEAFF. For the CDR3, the DNA is TGTGCCATCAGTGAGTCATGGAGGGAGGGGACTGAAGCTTTCTTT.

The V call is TRBV5-1, the J call TRBJ1-1, with 9 bases aligning to TRBD1. The CDR3 totals 14 residues. Germline V CDR1 and CDR2: SGHRS, YFSETQ. V lost 6 bases to trimming and J lost 2 bases; unmatched junction nucleotides: 5. CDR3 sequence: CASTTGQGNTEAFF. CDR3 nucleotide sequence: TGCGCCAGCACCACGGGACAGGGAAACACTGAAGCTTTCTTT.

This clone was seen once. The genes are TRBV2 and TRBJ1-3; D perhaps matches TRBD1 (6 bases). CDR1 and CDR2 (germline): SNHLY, FYNNEI. The CDR3 covers 15 residues. Trimming pared 5 bases from V and 1 base from J, leaving 12 bases between. The CDR3 DNA reads TGTGCCAGCAGTACCGGACAGAGATCTGGAAACACCATATATTTT. Translated: CASSTGQRSGNTIYF. The variable domain in full, completed from reference TRBV2 and TRBJ1-3, reads EPEVTQTPSHQVTQMGQEVILRCVPISNHLYFYWYRQILGQKVEFLVSFYNNEISEKSEIFDDQFSVERPDGSNFTLKIRSTKLEDSAMYFCASSTGQRSGNTIYFGEGSWLTVV.

J is TRBJ2-1 and V is TRBV5-6, with TRBD2 matching over 13 bases. The junction had 7 bases not matched to a gene; V was cut back by 3 bases and J by 4 bases. Looked up from germline, CDR1 is SGHDT and CDR2 is YYEEEE. The CDR3 is 17 amino acids. The CDR3 DNA follows: TGTGCCAGCAGCTCGACCACTAGCGGGAGGGCATACAATGAGCAGTTCTTC. Translation: CASSSTTSGRAYNEQFF.

The V call is TRBV7-9, the J call TRBJ2-3; 8 nucleotides agree with TRBD1. Germline CDR1 and CDR2: SEHNR and FQNEAQ (reference sequence). The junction had 17 bases not matched to a gene; V was cut back by 6 bases and J by 6 bases. The CDR3 loop spans 17 amino acids. The CDR3 loop reads CASSYRDRLSSGDTQYF. CDR3 nucleotide sequence: TGTGCCAGCAGTTACCGGGACAGGCTAAGTTCGGGGGATACGCAGTATTTT.